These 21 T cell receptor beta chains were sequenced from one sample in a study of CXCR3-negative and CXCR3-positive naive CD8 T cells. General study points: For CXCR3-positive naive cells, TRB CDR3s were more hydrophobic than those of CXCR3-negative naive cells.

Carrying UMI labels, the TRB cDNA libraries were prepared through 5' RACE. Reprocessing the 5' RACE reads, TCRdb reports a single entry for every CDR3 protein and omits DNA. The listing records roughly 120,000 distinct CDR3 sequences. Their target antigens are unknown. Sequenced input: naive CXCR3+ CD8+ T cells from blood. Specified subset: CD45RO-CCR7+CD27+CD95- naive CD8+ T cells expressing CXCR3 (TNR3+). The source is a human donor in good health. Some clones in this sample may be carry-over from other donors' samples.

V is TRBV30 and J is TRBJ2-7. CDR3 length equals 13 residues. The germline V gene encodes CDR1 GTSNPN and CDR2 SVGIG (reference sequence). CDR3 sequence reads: CAWRPDSSYEQYF.

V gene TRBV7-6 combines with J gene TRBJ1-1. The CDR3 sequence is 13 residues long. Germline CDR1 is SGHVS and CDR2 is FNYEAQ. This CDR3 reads CASSPLQSAEAFF.

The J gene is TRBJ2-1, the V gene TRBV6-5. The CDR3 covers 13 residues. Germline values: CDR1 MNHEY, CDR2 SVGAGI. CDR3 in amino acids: CASSYGYSTEQFF.

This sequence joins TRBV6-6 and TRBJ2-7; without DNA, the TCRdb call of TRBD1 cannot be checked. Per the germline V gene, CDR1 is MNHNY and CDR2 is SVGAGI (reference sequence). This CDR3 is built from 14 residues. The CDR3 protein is CASSDRTVSYEQYF.

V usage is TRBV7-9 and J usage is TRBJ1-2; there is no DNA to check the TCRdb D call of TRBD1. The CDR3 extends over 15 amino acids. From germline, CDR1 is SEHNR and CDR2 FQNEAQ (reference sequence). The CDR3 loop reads CASSHGQGMLNGYTF.

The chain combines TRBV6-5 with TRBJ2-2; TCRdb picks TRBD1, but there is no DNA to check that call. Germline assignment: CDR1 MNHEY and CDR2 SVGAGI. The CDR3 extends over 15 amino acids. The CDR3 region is CASSPRTGGPGELFF.

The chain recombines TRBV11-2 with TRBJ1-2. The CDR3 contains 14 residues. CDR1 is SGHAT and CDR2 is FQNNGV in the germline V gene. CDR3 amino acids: CASSYREVDYGYTF. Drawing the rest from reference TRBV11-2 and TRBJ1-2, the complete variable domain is EAGVAQSPRYKIIEKRQSVAFWCNPISGHATLYWYQQILGQGPKLLIQFQNNGVVDDSQLPKDRFSAERLKGVDSTLKIQPAKLEDSAVYLCASSYREVDYGYTFGSGTRLTVV.

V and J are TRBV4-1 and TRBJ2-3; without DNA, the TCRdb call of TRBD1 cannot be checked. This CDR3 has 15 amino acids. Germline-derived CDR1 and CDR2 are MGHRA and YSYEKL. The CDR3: CASSYLGQGADTQYF.

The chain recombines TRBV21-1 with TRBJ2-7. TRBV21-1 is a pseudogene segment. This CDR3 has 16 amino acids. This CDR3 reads CASSRSKRVGSYEQYF.

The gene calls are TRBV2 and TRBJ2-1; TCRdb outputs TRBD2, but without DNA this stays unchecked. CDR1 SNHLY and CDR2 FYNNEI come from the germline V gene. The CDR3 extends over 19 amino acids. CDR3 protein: CASSEAPAEVERGYNEQFF.

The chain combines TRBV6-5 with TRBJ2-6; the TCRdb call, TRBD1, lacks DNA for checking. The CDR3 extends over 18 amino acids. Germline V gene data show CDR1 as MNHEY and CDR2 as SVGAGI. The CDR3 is CASSYYPQGASGANVLTF.

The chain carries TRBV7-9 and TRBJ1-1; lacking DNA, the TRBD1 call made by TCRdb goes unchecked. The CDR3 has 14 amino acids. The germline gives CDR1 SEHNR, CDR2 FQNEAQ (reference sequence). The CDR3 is CASSSSDRGLEAFF.

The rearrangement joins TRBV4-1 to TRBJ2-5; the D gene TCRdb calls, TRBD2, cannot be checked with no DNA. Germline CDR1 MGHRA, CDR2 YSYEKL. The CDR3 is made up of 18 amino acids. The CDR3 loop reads CASSRGASGEGPQETQYF.

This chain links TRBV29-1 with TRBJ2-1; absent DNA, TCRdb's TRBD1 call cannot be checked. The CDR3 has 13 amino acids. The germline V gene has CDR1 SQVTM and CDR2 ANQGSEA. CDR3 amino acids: CSALTGASNEQFF.

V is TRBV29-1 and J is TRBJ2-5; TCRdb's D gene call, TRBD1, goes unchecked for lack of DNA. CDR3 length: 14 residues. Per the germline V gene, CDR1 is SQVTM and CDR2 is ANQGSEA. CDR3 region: CSVDPTGDGETQYF.

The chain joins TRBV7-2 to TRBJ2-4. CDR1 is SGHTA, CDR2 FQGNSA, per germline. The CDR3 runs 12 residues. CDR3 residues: CASSLGPTIQYF.

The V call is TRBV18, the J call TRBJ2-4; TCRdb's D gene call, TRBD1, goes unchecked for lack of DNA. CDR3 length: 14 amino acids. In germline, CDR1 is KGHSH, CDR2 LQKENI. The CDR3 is CASSQAGGEDIQYF.

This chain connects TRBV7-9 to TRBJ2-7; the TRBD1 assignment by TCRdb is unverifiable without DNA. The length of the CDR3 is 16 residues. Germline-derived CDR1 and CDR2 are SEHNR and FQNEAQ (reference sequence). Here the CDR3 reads CASSLNRNLPSYEQYF.

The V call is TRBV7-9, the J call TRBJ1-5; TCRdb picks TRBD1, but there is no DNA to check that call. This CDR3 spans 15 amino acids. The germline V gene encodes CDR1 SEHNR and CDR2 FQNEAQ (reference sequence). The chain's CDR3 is CASSPSGQGDQPQHF.

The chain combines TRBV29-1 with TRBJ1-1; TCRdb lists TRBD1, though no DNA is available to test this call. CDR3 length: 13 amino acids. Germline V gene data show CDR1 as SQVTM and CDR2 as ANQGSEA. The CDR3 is CSCLGGSGTEAFF.

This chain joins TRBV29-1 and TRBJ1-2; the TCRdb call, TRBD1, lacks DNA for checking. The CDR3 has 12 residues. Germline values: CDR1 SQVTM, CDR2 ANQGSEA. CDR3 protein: CSVDRVREGYTF.